Only one count was recorded for the clone carrying this T cell receptor (beta chain). The sample contains more than one DNA sequence encoding this CDR3. The data belong to a study of T cell responses to AZD1222 COVID-19 vaccine. The assay was immunoSEQ multiplex PCR, and TCRdb's table has in-frame clones only and misses some. The table lists around 78,000 clones, 87% of them singletons. The clonotype originates from an adult in good health. The source was peripheral blood, collected on day 0 of AZD1222 vaccination.

The CDR3 reads CASSLRASYGYTF. CDR3 sequence (DNA): TGTGCCAGCAGTCTAAGGGCGTCGTATGGCTACACCTTC. The V gene is TRBV27, the J gene TRBJ1-2; D ambiguous. V dropped 5 bases and J dropped 5 bases, with 12 bases sitting between them. CDR1 is MNHEY, CDR2 SMNVEV, per germline (reference sequence). This CDR3 region has 13 residues.